A selection of T cell receptor beta chains follows, all from one sample in a study of blood T cell repertoires in COVID-19. Data came from immunoSEQ multiplex PCR; TCRdb stores just in-frame clones and leaves some out. The table lists 270,000 or so clones, more than 65% of them singletons. The sequenced sample consisted of PBMCs or T cells enriched from blood (not recorded which). The receptors were gathered from a man over 45 who had recovered from COVID-19. CDR3s include the opening cysteine and the closing phenylalanine or tryptophan. D genes are given only for firm matches. Clone size is shown for a subset of rows, as once, few, many or a class of expanded clone.

11	TRBV7-3	TRBJ1-2	TRBD1	NA	CASGRGHGYTF	TGTGCCAGCGGTAGGGGGCATGGCTACACCTTC
17	TRBV11-2	TRBJ1-3	NA	NA	CASSILPSGASGNTIYF	TGTGCCAGCAGCATTCTCCCCTCAGGGGCCTCTGGAAACACCATATATTTT
14	TRBV19	TRBJ2-7	NA	NA	CASSIGTGRYEQYF	TGTGCCAGTAGTATAGGTACTGGTCGATACGAGCAGTACTTC
15	TRBV7-9	TRBJ2-7	NA	NA	CASSPRQPSSYEQYF	TGTGCCAGCAGCCCCCGACAGCCCAGCTCCTACGAGCAGTACTTC
16	TRBV5-4	TRBJ1-2	TRBD1	NA	CASSSARGEPNYGYTF	TGTGCCAGCAGCTCGGCCAGGGGGGAGCCTAACTATGGCTACACCTTC
17	TRBV30	TRBJ2-2	TRBD2	NA	CAWRGLAGDSNTGELFF	TGTGCCTGGAGGGGACTAGCGGGGGACTCGAACACCGGGGAGCTGTTTTTT
10	TRBV30	TRBJ2-1	NA	NA	CAWSQDILVF	TGTGCCTGGAGTCAGGACATTTTGGTCTTC
13	TRBV5-1	TRBJ2-7	NA	NA	CASSWDIQDEQYF	TGCGCCAGCAGCTGGGACATTCAGGACGAGCAGTACTTC
16	TRBV5-1	TRBJ2-7	NA	few	CASSPKSDGPRGEQYF	TGCGCCAGCAGCCCTAAATCGGACGGGCCAAGGGGGGAGCAGTACTTC
14	TRBV5-1	TRBJ1-1	TRBD1	NA	CASNRQGMNTEAFF	TGCGCCAGCAATCGACAGGGCATGAACACTGAAGCTTTCTTT
13	TRBV27	TRBJ2-7	NA	few	CASSISRSYEQYF	TGTGCCAGCAGTATATCCAGATCCTACGAGCAGTACTTC
12	TRBV30	TRBJ1-1	NA	NA	CAWLDMGPEAFF	TGTGCCTGGCTCGATATGGGCCCTGAAGCTTTCTTT
16	TRBV10-3	TRBJ1-2	NA	NA	CAISESLGQGAKGYTF	TGTGCCATCAGTGAGTCACTGGGACAAGGGGCTAAGGGCTACACCTTC
13	TRBV7-2	TRBJ2-7	NA	NA	CASSLLLTYEQYF	TGTGCCAGCAGCTTATTACTAACCTACGAGCAGTACTTC
15	TRBV9	TRBJ2-3	NA	NA	CASSVAERSTDTQYF	TGTGCCAGCAGCGTAGCGGAGCGGAGCACAGATACGCAGTATTTT
15	TRBV9	TRBJ1-1	NA	NA	CASSAQGDMNTEAFF	TGTGCCAGCAGCGCACAAGGGGATATGAACACTGAAGCTTTCTTT
17	TRBV7-3	TRBJ2-2	TRBD1	NA	CASSLWGAGQGAGELFF	TGTGCCAGCAGCTTATGGGGCGCGGGACAGGGAGCCGGGGAGCTGTTTTTT
14	TRBV19	TRBJ2-3	NA	NA	CASSRPAPTDTQYF	TGTGCCAGTAGTAGGCCCGCCCCCACAGATACGCAGTATTTT
17	TRBV7-6	TRBJ2-7	TRBD2	once	CASSQAGTSGRIYEQYF	TGTGCCAGCAGCCAAGCTGGCACTAGCGGGAGAATCTACGAGCAGTACTTC
17	TRBV28	TRBJ2-4	TRBD1	NA	CASSRGQGILAKNIQYF	TGTGCCAGCAGTAGGGGACAGGGGATACTAGCCAAAAACATTCAGTACTTC
14	TRBV28	TRBJ2-7	TRBD2	NA	CASPGGGFIYEQYF	TGTGCCAGCCCCGGGGGGGGCTTTATCTACGAGCAGTACTTC
17	TRBV28	TRBJ2-7	NA	few	CASSLIGGGGVDYEQYF	TGTGCCAGCAGTTTAATAGGAGGGGGCGGAGTTGACTACGAGCAGTACTTC
12	TRBV12-3/TRBV12-4	TRBJ1-1	NA	once	CASSFSDTEAFF	TGTGCCAGCAGTTTTAGTGACACTGAAGCTTTCTTT
16	TRBV6-4	TRBJ2-3	TRBD2	NA	CASSHGAGGPTDTQYF	TGTGCCAGCAGTCATGGAGCGGGAGGGCCGACAGATACGCAGTATTTT
14	TRBV3-1/TRBV3-2	TRBJ1-3	NA	NA	CASSQAVLRNTIYF	TGTGCCAGCAGCCAAGCGGTTCTCCGAAACACCATATATTTT
14	TRBV7-3	TRBJ1-1	TRBD1	NA	CASSQTGLSTEAFF	TGTGCCAGCAGCCAGACAGGGTTGAGCACTGAAGCTTTCTTT
14	TRBV7-2	TRBJ2-1	TRBD2	NA	CASNRGSSYNEQFF	TGTGCCAGCAATCGCGGGAGCTCCTACAATGAGCAGTTCTTC
17	TRBV4-1	TRBJ2-3	TRBD2	NA	CASSQSGLAGGTDTQYF	TGCGCCAGCAGCCAATCGGGACTAGCGGGAGGAACAGATACGCAGTATTTT
15	TRBV7-2	TRBJ1-5	NA	few	CASSFDGGPHQPQHF	TGTGCCAGCAGCTTCGATGGAGGGCCGCATCAGCCCCAGCATTTT
14	TRBV18	TRBJ2-5	NA	NA	CASSPRGYQETQYF	TGTGCCAGCTCACCAAGAGGGTACCAAGAGACCCAGTACTTC
16	TRBV7-2	TRBJ2-7	TRBD2	NA	CASSLAQAGVSHEQYF	TGTGCCAGCAGCTTAGCCCAAGCGGGAGTGTCCCACGAGCAGTACTTC
13	TRBV9	TRBJ1-2	NA	NA	CASSVYGNYGYTF	TGTGCCAGCAGCGTCTACGGGAACTATGGCTACACCTTC
13	TRBV29-1	TRBJ1-5	TRBD1	NA	CSVQTGDGQPQHF	TGCAGCGTACAAACAGGGGATGGTCAGCCCCAGCATTTT
20	TRBV14	TRBJ2-4	TRBD2	NA	CASSLIVGLAGLVSKNIQYF	TGTGCCAGCAGCCTAATAGTCGGACTAGCGGGATTGGTCTCCAAAAACATTCAGTACTTC
15	TRBV6-5	TRBJ1-2	TRBD1	NA	CASSSRQGARNGYTF	TGTGCCAGCAGTTCTCGACAGGGGGCGCGCAATGGCTACACCTTC
13	TRBV19	TRBJ1-2	NA	NA	CATHLGAGDGYTF	TGTGCCACCCACCTTGGGGCAGGCGATGGCTACACCTTC
16	TRBV7-2	TRBJ2-5	TRBD2	NA	CASSLVAGLGIETQYF	TGTGCCAGCAGCTTAGTAGCGGGCCTAGGGATAGAGACCCAGTACTTC
12	TRBV9	TRBJ2-5	NA	NA	CASSAPSETQYF	TGTGCCAGCAGCGCCCCTAGTGAGACCCAGTACTTC
17	TRBV5-8	TRBJ1-2	TRBD1	NA	CASSTRDRGLENYGYTF	TGTGCCAGCAGCACCCGGGACAGGGGGCTTGAGAACTATGGCTACACCTTC
13	TRBV7-8	TRBJ1-2	TRBD1	NA	CASSTGGNYGYTF	TGTGCCAGCAGCACAGGGGGGAACTATGGCTACACCTTC
14	TRBV30	TRBJ1-3	TRBD1	NA	CAWSVGQVRDTIYF	TGTGCCTGGAGTGTCGGACAGGTACGGGACACCATATATTTT
11	TRBV10-3	TRBJ2-7	NA	NA	CAIRKGDEQYF	TGTGCCATCAGAAAAGGGGACGAGCAGTACTTC
15	TRBV18	TRBJ2-3	TRBD2	NA	CASSVAGEITDTQYF	TGTGCCAGCTCAGTGGCGGGAGAGATCACAGATACGCAGTATTTT
15	TRBV4-1	TRBJ1-4	NA	NA	CASSLTKRGNEKLFF	TGCGCCAGCAGCCTAACAAAGAGAGGGAATGAAAAACTGTTTTTT
19	TRBV9	TRBJ2-3	TRBD2	NA	CASSVGQGLAGSSTDTQYF	TGTGCCAGCAGCGTAGGACAGGGACTAGCGGGGTCTAGCACAGATACGCAGTATTTT
16	TRBV5-6	TRBJ2-7	TRBD2	NA	CASSQSLAGGPYEQYF	TGTGCCAGCAGCCAATCCCTAGCGGGGGGGCCTTACGAGCAGTACTTC
15	TRBV5-8	TRBJ1-2	NA	NA	CASSPPGVGIDGYTF	TGTGCCAGCAGCCCTCCGGGGGTGGGGATTGATGGCTACACCTTC
15	TRBV5-1	TRBJ2-1	NA	NA	CASSVLALTYNEQFF	TGCGCCAGCAGCGTCCTAGCGTTAACCTACAATGAGCAGTTCTTC